This T cell receptor (beta chain) appears in the sequencing data of a study of beta chain features in type 1 diabetes. Expressed TCRB transcripts were sequenced, since all the RNA that had been isolated was reverse transcribed. Measured with immunoSEQ multiplex PCR; TCRdb has only the in-frame clones, and not every one. The sample includes 450,000 or so clones, about 10% of them seen just once. A few counts support this clone. Its antigen is undetermined. Whole-study findings and limits: Type 1 diabetes patients had fewer VDJ junction insertions and more deletions.

This TCR came from a woman between 18 and 30 years old in good health. The material sequenced was naive CD4+ T cells from blood.

CDR3 sequence reads: CASSVVGDPYNEQFF. CDR3 nucleotide sequence: TGTGCCAGCAGCGTAGTCGGAGATCCCTACAATGAGCAGTTCTTC. The rearrangement links TRBV9 to TRBJ2-1; D remains unclear. CDR3 length equals 15 residues. V gave up 0 bases and J gave up 2 bases, with 9 bases separating them. Germline-derived CDR1 and CDR2 are SGDLS and YYNGEE.